Listed below are T cell receptor beta chains from one sample, sequenced in a study of Graves' ophthalmopathy and Graves' hyperthyroidism. A single record per CDR3 protein comes from TCRdb applying MiXCR to the multiplex PCR reads. The repertoire holds about 340,000 distinct CDR3 sequences, with roughly 16% as singletons. The sample consisted of peripheral blood. Every receptor here comes from an adult man with Graves' ophthalmopathy. CDR3s include the opening cysteine and the closing phenylalanine or tryptophan. D genes are given only for firm matches. Clone size appears in some rows only: once, few, many, or a class for an expanded clone.

J,V,D,size,DNA,CDR3
TRBJ2-4,TRBV30,NA,many,TGTGCCTGGAGTTGGACGGGAAGTCTAGCCAAAAACATTCAGTACTTC,CAWSWTGSLAKNIQYF
TRBJ2-2,TRBV6-4,NA,many,TGTGCCAGCAGGCGAAACCGGGACATCAATTTCGCGAACACCGGGGAGCTGTTTTTT,CASRRNRDINFANTGELFF
TRBJ1-1,TRBV6-2/TRBV6-3,NA,NA,TGTGCCAGCACGGCCTCGTACTACACTGAAGCTTTCTTT,CASTASYYTEAFF
TRBJ2-5,TRBV6-5,TRBD1,many,TGTGCCAGCAGTTACCGGGACAGGGGACAGCAAGAGACCCAGTACTTC,CASSYRDRGQQETQYF
TRBJ1-5,TRBV4-1,NA,many,TGCGCCAGCAGCCAAGAATCGTACAGGGATAGCAATCAGCCCCAGCATTTT,CASSQESYRDSNQPQHF
TRBJ1-6,TRBV25-1,TRBD1,NA,TGTGCCAGCACGACAGGGAGGGTTTCACCCCTCCACTTT,CASTTGRVSPLHF
TRBJ2-5,TRBV6-1,TRBD2,many,TGTGCCAGCAGTCCTACGGGGGGGCGACGGGAGACCCAGTACTTC,CASSPTGGRRETQYF
TRBJ2-7,TRBV7-9,NA,many,TGTGCCAGCAGCTTAGTTACTAGGGGGAGGCACGAGCAGTACTTC,CASSLVTRGRHEQYF
TRBJ1-5,TRBV12-3/TRBV12-4,TRBD1,many,TGTGCCAGCAGACGCGGGACAGGCAATCAGCCCCAGCATTTT,CASRRGTGNQPQHF
TRBJ1-1,TRBV7-8,NA,many,TGTGCCAGCAGCCCAGGGGTTCGGGCTGAAGCTTTCTTT,CASSPGVRAEAFF
TRBJ2-7,TRBV7-2,NA,many,TGTGCCAGCAGCTTAGTGGCAGGTACCTCCTACGAGCAGTACTTC,CASSLVAGTSYEQYF
TRBJ2-7,TRBV6-5,TRBD1,NA,TGTGCCAGCAGTTACGCCGTCGACAGGGTGAGCTCCTACGAGCAGTACTTC,CASSYAVDRVSSYEQYF
TRBJ2-5,TRBV20-1,TRBD2,NA,TGCAGTGCTATGAGGACTAGCGGCGACCAAGAGACCCAGTACTTC,CSAMRTSGDQETQYF
TRBJ2-7,TRBV28,NA,many,TGTGCCAGCAGTCCCCCCCACGCGGCCTACGAGCAGTACTTC,CASSPPHAAYEQYF
TRBJ2-7,TRBV7-9,TRBD2,many,TGTGCCAGCAGCTGGGGACTAGCGGGAGTTGACGAGCAGTACTTC,CASSWGLAGVDEQYF
TRBJ1-5,TRBV11-2,NA,NA,TGTGCCAGCAGCTCACAGGGCGCTACTCATTCAAACCATCAGCCCCAGCATTTT,CASSSQGATHSNHQPQHF
TRBJ1-1,TRBV25-1,NA,NA,TGTGCCAGCATGCGGCAGAACACTGAAGCTTTCTTT,CASMRQNTEAFF
TRBJ1-1,TRBV5-6,NA,many,TGTGCCAGCAGCTTGGGATCCCGGCGTACTGAAGCTTTCTTT,CASSLGSRRTEAFF
TRBJ2-7,TRBV12-3/TRBV12-4,NA,NA,TGTGCCAGCAGACAGGGCCACGAGCAGTACTTC,CASRQGHEQYF
TRBJ1-5,TRBV28,TRBD1,NA,TGTGCCAGCAGTTTCCGGGACAGCAGGCCCCAGCATTTT,CASSFRDSRPQHF
TRBJ1-2,TRBV5-1,NA,many,TGCGCCAGCAGTCGTTCAGCCGACTATGGCTACACCTTC,CASSRSADYGYTF
TRBJ2-5,TRBV29-1,NA,many,TGCAGCGTTGATAGTGGGGGGGCCCGGGAGACCCAGTACTTC,CSVDSGGARETQYF
TRBJ2-4,TRBV6-1,TRBD2,NA,TGTGCCAGCAGTGGGGGACTAGCGGGGGCCGGAAACATTCAGTACTTC,CASSGGLAGAGNIQYF
TRBJ2-7,TRBV10-3,NA,NA,TGTGCCATCAGTGAATCACAACTTTACGAGCAGTACTTC,CAISESQLYEQYF
TRBJ1-6,TRBV27,NA,many,TGTGCCAGCAGTCGACGGCGAGATAATTCACCCCTCCACTTT,CASSRRRDNSPLHF
TRBJ1-1,TRBV30,TRBD1,many,TGTGCCTGGGGACAGGGAGGGGAAACTGAAGCTTTCTTT,CAWGQGGETEAFF
TRBJ1-2,TRBV6-2/TRBV6-3,TRBD1,few,TGTGCCAGCACTTCCCTGGGACAGCCCTATGGCTACACCTTC,CASTSLGQPYGYTF
TRBJ1-5,TRBV19,NA,many,TGTGCCAGTAGTACCCTGGTGGGTAGGAGCAATCAGCCCCAGCATTTT,CASSTLVGRSNQPQHF
TRBJ1-5,TRBV2,TRBD1,many,TGTGCCAGCGACGGACAGGGTAATCAGCCCCAGCATTTT,CASDGQGNQPQHF
TRBJ2-2,TRBV5-1,NA,many,TGCGCCAGCAGCTTGGACGCTGGACGGAGGAACACCGGGGAGCTGTTTTTT,CASSLDAGRRNTGELFF
TRBJ2-7,TRBV27,TRBD2,NA,TGTGCCAGCAGCCCGTCGGGGACCGGGGGGTACGAGCAGTACTTC,CASSPSGTGGYEQYF
TRBJ1-2,TRBV24-1,NA,many,TGTGCCACCAGCACCGGGACCTCCTATGGCTACACCTTC,CATSTGTSYGYTF
TRBJ2-7,TRBV29-1,NA,NA,TGCAGCGTTGCCAGGAACTCCTACAAGCAGTACTTC,CSVARNSYKQYF
TRBJ2-2,TRBV24-1,NA,many,TGTGCCACCAGTGAGCCGACAGGGAGGCGTCCGAACACCGGGGAGCTGTTTTTT,CATSEPTGRRPNTGELFF
TRBJ1-1,TRBV6-1,NA,NA,TGTGCCAGCAAGGTACAGGGTATGAACACTGAAGCTTTCTTT,CASKVQGMNTEAFF
TRBJ2-5,TRBV3-1,TRBD1,many,TGTGCCAGCAGCCAAATGTGGACAGGGGTTTCCGAGACCCAGTACTTC,CASSQMWTGVSETQYF
TRBJ2-5,TRBV28,NA,NA,TGTGCCAGCAGTTTATCGGGGGTCCGGGAGACCCAGTACTTC,CASSLSGVRETQYF
TRBJ2-7,TRBV2,TRBD2,NA,TGTGCCAGCAGCCAGCGGGAGTCTGTATACGAGCAGTACTTC,CASSQRESVYEQYF
TRBJ2-7,TRBV5-1,NA,many,TGCGCCAGCAGGCCCCGGGGGGCGGCGGCGGATGAGCAGTACTTC,CASRPRGAAADEQYF
TRBJ1-1,TRBV12-3/TRBV12-4,NA,many,TGTGCCAGCAGTTTTTCAGTGGCGAACACTGAAGCTTTCTTT,CASSFSVANTEAFF
TRBJ2-2,TRBV6-1,NA,many,TGTGCCAGCAGTGAAGCGGCGGGGGCGATCGGCCGGGAGCTGTTTTTT,CASSEAAGAIGRELFF
TRBJ2-5,TRBV12-3/TRBV12-4,TRBD1,NA,TGTGCCAGCAGTTTAGCGTTAGGACAGGGTCTGGAGACCCAGTACTTC,CASSLALGQGLETQYF
TRBJ1-1,TRBV6-5,NA,few,TGTGCCAGCAGTTACTACAACATGGCTGGGAACACTGAAGCTTGCTTT,CASSYYNMAGNTEACF
TRBJ1-5,TRBV29-1,NA,many,TGCAGCGTTGATTCCGAGTTAGACATTTTACGACATAATCAGCCCCAGCATTTT,CSVDSELDILRHNQPQHF
TRBJ2-7,TRBV3-1,NA,many,TGTGCCAGCAGCCAAGATAGTGGGGTTTACGAGCAGTACTTC,CASSQDSGVYEQYF
TRBJ1-1,TRBV7-2,NA,many,TGTGCCAGCAGCTTAGTTGCGGCGAACACGGCTGAAGCTTTCTTT,CASSLVAANTAEAFF
TRBJ1-5,TRBV2,NA,many,TGTGCCAGCAGTGATCGGACAGTTAGCAATCAGCCCCAGCATTTT,CASSDRTVSNQPQHF
TRBJ2-1,TRBV4-1,NA,NA,TGCGCCAGCAGCCAAGCGTGGGAGCAGTTCTTC,CASSQAWEQFF
TRBJ1-2,TRBV7-9,TRBD1,many,TGTGCCAGCACCCAAGGGACAGGGAGGTTCTATGGCTACACCTTC,CASTQGTGRFYGYTF
TRBJ2-5,TRBV6-5,TRBD1,few,TGTGCCAGCAGTTACTCCGGGACAGCTAAAGAGACCCAGTACTTC,CASSYSGTAKETQYF
TRBJ2-5,TRBV28,NA,few,TGTGCCAGCAGGCCCTGGCGGAACCAAGAGACCCAGTACTTC,CASRPWRNQETQYF
TRBJ1-1,TRBV19,TRBD1,many,TGTGCCAGTAGTATCGACAGGGATGGGACTGAAGCTTTCTTT,CASSIDRDGTEAFF
TRBJ2-7,TRBV15,NA,many,TGTGCCACCAGCAAGGGGGGCGAATCCTACGAGCAGTACTTC,CATSKGGESYEQYF
TRBJ1-2,TRBV12-3/TRBV12-4,NA,many,TGTGCCAGCAGCCCAACAGGGACCCTCGGCTATGGCTACACCTTC,CASSPTGTLGYGYTF
TRBJ2-7,TRBV9,TRBD2,many,TGTGCCAGCAGCGTAGAGGGGACTACGCGGGGGATTCAGTACTTC,CASSVEGTTRGIQYF